A single sample is the source of the 8 T cell receptor beta chains below, sequenced in a study of T cells in Graves' hyperthyroidism and ophthalmopathy. Amplification of TCR beta CDR3 regions was performed using RNA transcripts as template. HTBI primers were used for first-round RT-PCR of the TCR CDR3. TCRdb used MiXCR to reprocess the multiplex PCR reads, holding one entry per CDR3 protein. The sample contains about 770,000 distinct CDR3 sequences, around a sixth of which appear only once. The sequenced sample was blood. These receptors all stem from a woman between 50 and 59 years old with Graves' hyperthyroidism that later progressed to Graves' ophthalmopathy.

The sample holds many counts of this clonotype. The gene calls are TRBV30 and TRBJ1-2, with 8 bases lining up with TRBD1. J gave up 5 bases and V 5 bases, and 7 bases lay outside the gene matches. Germline V gene data show CDR1 as GTSNPN and CDR2 as SVGIG (reference sequence). The CDR3 is 13 amino acids. The CDR3 sequence is CAWRGQVPYGYTF. CDR3 sequence (DNA): TGTGCCTGGCGGGGACAGGTTCCTTATGGCTACACCTTC.

This clonotype was seen many times. The genes are TRBV7-3 and TRBJ2-7; D unclear. The CDR3 is made up of 15 amino acids. V was clipped by 2 bases and J by 3 bases, with 14 bases between them. The germline V gene has CDR1 SGHTA and CDR2 FQGTGA. The chain's CDR3 is CASSLGASDSYEQYF. The CDR3 bases are TGTGCCAGCAGCTTAGGAGCCTCTGATAGCTACGAGCAGTACTTC.

This rearrangement joins TRBV20-1 to TRBJ2-7; 12 nucleotides agree with TRBD1. V lost 3 bases, J lost 9 bases, and 9 bases stayed unmatched. Germline-derived CDR1 and CDR2 are DFQATT and SNEGSKA (reference sequence). The CDR3 extends over 14 amino acids. The CDR3 is CSASAGTGGSGQYF. The CDR3 nucleotides read TGCAGTGCTAGCGCCGGGACAGGGGGCAGTGGGCAGTACTTC.

This clonotype was detected a few times. This chain uses TRBV30 with TRBJ1-1, with D uncertain. The CDR3 spans 14 residues. Trimming left V 2 bases short and J 1 base short, with 11 bases between. From germline, CDR1 is GTSNPN and CDR2 SVGIG (reference sequence). CDR3 residues: CAWSILWGNTEAFF. CDR3 DNA: TGTGCCTGGAGTATTTTATGGGGGAACACTGAAGCTTTCTTT.

In its sample, this clonotype was seen once. A much larger clonotype is one base distant, so this may be a read error. The rearrangement links TRBV27 to TRBJ2-5, with a possible D match to TRBD2 (5 bases). The CDR3 has 15 amino acids. The germline gives CDR1 MNHEY, CDR2 SMNVEV (reference sequence). DNA of the CDR3: TGTGCCGGCAGGCAAGCAGACTATCCCCCCGAGACCCAGTACTTC. It yields the protein CAGRQADYPPETQYF.

Notes on this clonotype: The conserved phenylalanine or tryptophan is not found at the CDR3 terminus, so this likely reflects a read error. The chain combines TRBV6-1 with TRBJ1-1; weak D call: TRBD1 (6 bases). Germline CDR1 MNHNS, CDR2 SASEGT. This CDR3 is 13 amino acids long. Written as DNA, the CDR3 is TGTGCCAGCAGCCTTGACAGGAACAATGAAGCTTTCCTT. Translation: CASSLDRNNEAFL.

The table lists this clonotype with many counts. The chain uses TRBV3-1 and TRBJ2-5, with D tentatively TRBD2 (5 bases). The germline CDR1 and CDR2 sequences are LGHDT and YNNKEL (reference sequence). The CDR3 runs to 14 residues. V dropped 1 base and J dropped 5 bases, with 11 bases sitting between them. The CDR3 region has the DNA TGTGCCAGCAGCCAAGCGAGGGCTGGGGAGACCCAGTACTTC. This codes for CASSQARAGETQYF.

The sample holds many counts of this clonotype. This chain links TRBV12-3 or TRBV12-4 with TRBJ2-3; 7 bases fit TRBD2. The V and J ends lost 2 bases and 0 bases, in that order; junction bases with no gene match: 5. The CDR3 loop spans 16 amino acids. CDR3 region: CASSLFPSGSTDTQYF. The CDR3 DNA follows: TGTGCCAGCAGTTTATTCCCTAGCGGAAGCACAGATACGCAGTATTTT.